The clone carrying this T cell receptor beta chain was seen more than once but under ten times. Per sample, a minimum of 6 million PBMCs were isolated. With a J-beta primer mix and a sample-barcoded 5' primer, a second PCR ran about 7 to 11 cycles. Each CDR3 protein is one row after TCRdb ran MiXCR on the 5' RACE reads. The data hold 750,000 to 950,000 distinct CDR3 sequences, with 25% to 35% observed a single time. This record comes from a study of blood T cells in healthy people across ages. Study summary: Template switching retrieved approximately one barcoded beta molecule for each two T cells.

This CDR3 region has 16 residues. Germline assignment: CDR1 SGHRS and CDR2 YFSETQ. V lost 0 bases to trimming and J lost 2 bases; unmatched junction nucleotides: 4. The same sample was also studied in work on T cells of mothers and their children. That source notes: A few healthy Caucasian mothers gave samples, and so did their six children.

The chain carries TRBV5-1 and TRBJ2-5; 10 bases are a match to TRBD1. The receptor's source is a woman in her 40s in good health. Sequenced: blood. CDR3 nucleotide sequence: TGCGCCAGCAGCTTGGCCCTGGACAGGGGGCAAGAGACCCAGTACTTC. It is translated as CASSLALDRGQETQYF.